This TCR beta chain was found in a study of shared clonotypes between healthy human individuals. CDR3 size: 16 residues. V was pared by 2 bases and J by 4 bases, with 16 bases between. The germline V gene encodes CDR1 SEHNR and CDR2 FQNEAQ (reference sequence). Naive CD8 cells lacked CD45RO and underwent positive selection for CCR7, leaving out terminally differentiated effector memory CD45RA+ cells. Assay: immunoSEQ multiplex PCR; the TCRdb copy retains only in-frame clones and omits some. There are about 2.1 million clones in the sample; around 93% occur only once, and 1.5% to 2% lies in the top ten. General study findings and limits: The study found roughly 5% of naive CD4 clonotypes shared across a handful of donors. Lower generation probabilities were found for non-shared clonotypes than for those shared by all four donors. Rarefaction demonstrated incomplete sorted-subset sequencing despite large depth.

A note on this clone: Its antigen is not identified.

The sequenced sample was naive CD8+ T cells from PBMCs. This clonotype originated in a man aged 18-30 years in good health. Some clones in this sample may be carry-over from other donors' samples. The chain joins TRBV7-9 to TRBJ2-3; D unclear. The CDR3 reads CASSLSALRGPDTQYF. CDR3 in DNA: TGTGCCAGCAGCTTATCGGCCCTTAGAGGCCCAGATACGCAGTATTTT.